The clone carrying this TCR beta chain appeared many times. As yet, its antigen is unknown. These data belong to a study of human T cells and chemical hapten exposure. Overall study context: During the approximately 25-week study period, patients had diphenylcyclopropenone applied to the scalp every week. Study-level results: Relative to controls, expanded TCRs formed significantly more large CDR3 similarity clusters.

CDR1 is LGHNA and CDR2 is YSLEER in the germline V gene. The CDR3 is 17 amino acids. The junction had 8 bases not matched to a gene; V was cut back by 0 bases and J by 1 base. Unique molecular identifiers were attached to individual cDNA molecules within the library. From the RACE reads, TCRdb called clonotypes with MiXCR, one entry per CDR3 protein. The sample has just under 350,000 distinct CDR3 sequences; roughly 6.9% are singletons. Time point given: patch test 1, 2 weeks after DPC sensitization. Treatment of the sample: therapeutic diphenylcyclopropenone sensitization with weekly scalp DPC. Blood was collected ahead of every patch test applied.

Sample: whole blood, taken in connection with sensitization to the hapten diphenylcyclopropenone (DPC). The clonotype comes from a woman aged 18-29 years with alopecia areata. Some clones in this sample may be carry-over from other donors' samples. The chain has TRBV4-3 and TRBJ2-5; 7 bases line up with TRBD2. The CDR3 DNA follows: TGCGCCAGCAGCCAAGATCTCCAGGGCGGGGGCCAAGAGACCCAGTACTTC. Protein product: CASSQDLQGGGQETQYF.